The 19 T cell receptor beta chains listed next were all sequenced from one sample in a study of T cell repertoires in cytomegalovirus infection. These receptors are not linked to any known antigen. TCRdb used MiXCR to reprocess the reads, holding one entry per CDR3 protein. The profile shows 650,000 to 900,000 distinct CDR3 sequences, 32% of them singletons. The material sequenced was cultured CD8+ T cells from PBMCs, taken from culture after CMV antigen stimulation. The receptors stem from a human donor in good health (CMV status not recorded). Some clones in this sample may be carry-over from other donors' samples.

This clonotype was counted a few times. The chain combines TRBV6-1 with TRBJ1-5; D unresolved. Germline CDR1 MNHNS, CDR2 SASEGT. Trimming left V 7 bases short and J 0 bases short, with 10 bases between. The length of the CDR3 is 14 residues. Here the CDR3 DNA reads TGTGCCAGCACAATTCAGAGTAGCAATCAGCCCCAGCATTTT. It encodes CASTIQSSNQPQHF.

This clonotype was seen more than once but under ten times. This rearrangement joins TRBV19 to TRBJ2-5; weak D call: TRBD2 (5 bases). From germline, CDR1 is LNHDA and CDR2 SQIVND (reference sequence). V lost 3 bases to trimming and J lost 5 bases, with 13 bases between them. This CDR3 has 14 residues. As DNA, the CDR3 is TGTGCCAGTAGTATGTACGGGATAAGGGAGACCCAGTACTTC. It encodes CASSMYGIRETQYF.

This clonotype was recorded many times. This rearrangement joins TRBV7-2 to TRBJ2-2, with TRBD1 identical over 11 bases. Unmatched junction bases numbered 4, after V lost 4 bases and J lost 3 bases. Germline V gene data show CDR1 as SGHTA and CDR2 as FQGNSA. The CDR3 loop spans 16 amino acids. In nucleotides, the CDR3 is TGTGCCAGCAGCTCCAGGGACAGGGGGTACACCGGGGAGCTGTTTTTT. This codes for CASSSRDRGYTGELFF.

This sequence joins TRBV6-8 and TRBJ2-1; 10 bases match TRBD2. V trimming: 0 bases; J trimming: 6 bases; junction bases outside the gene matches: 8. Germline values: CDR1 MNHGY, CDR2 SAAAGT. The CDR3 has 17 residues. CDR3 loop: CASSYSMGAGGINEQFF. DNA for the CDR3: TGTGCCAGCAGTTACTCGATGGGAGCGGGGGGGATCAATGAGCAGTTCTTC.

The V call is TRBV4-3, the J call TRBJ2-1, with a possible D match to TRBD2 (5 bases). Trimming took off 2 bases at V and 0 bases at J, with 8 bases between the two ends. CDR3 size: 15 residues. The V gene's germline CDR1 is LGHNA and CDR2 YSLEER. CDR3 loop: CASSQRGLSYNEQFF. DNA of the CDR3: TGCGCCAGCAGCCAACGGGGTCTCTCCTACAATGAGCAGTTCTTC.

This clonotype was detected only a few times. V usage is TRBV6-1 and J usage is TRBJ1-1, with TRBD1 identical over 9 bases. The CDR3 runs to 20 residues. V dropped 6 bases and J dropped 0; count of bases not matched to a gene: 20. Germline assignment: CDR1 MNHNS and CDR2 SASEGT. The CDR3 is CASRPPRTGASFPMNTEAFF. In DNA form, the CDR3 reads TGTGCCAGCAGGCCACCTCGGACAGGGGCCAGTTTTCCCATGAACACTGAAGCTTTCTTT.

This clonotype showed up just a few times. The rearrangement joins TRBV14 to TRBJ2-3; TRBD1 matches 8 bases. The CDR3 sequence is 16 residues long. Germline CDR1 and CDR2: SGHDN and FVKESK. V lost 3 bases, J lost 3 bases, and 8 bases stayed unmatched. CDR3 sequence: CASSHRRDRLTDTQYF. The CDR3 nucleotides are TGTGCCAGCAGCCATCGCCGGGACAGGCTAACAGATACGCAGTATTTT.

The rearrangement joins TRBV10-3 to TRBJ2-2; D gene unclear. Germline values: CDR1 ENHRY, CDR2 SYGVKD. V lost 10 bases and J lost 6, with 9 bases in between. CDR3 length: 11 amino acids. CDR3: CATLWAGELFF. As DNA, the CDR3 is TGTGCCACCCTGTGGGCCGGGGAGCTGTTTTTT.

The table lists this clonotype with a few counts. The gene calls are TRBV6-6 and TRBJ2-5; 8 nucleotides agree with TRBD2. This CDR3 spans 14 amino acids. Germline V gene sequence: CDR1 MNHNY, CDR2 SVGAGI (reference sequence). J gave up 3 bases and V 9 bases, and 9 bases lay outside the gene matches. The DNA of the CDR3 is TGTGCCAGTTTGGCTACGGGACTAGAAGAGACCCAGTACTTC. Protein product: CASLATGLEETQYF.

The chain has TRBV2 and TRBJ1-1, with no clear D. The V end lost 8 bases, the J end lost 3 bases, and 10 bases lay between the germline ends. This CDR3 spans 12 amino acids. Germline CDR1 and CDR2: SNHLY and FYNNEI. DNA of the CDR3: TGTGCCAGCCAGGATGGATACACTGAAGCTTTCTTT. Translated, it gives CASQDGYTEAFF.

The CDR3 loop is CANRLGTSGVDTQYF. In DNA form, the CDR3 reads TGTGCCAACAGGCTAGGGACTAGCGGGGTGGATACGCAGTATTTT. V usage is TRBV28 and J usage is TRBJ2-3; 13 bases match TRBD2. The CDR3 runs to 15 residues. V was clipped by 10 bases and J by 6 bases; unmatched bases: 10. The germline V gene encodes CDR1 MDHEN and CDR2 SYDVKM.

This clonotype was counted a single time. The CDR3 DNA reads TGCGCCAGCAGCCATTCGACAGGGAACACTGAAGCTTTCTTT. Amino acid sequence: CASSHSTGNTEAFF. This sequence joins TRBV4-3 and TRBJ1-1; D might be TRBD1 (6 bases). Germline V CDR1 and CDR2: LGHNA, YSLEER. This CDR3 is 14 amino acids long. V was cut by 3 bases and J by 1 base, with 9 bases left in between.

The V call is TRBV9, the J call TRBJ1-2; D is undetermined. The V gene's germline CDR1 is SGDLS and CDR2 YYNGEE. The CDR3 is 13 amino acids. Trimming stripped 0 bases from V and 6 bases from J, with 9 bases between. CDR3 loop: CASSVAGVDGYTF. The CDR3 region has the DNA TGTGCCAGCAGCGTAGCCGGGGTCGATGGCTACACCTTC. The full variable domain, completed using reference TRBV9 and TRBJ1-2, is DSGVTQTPKHLITATGQRVTLRCSPRSGDLSVYWYQQSLDQGLQFLIQYYNGEERAKGNILERFSAQQFPDLHSELNLSSLELGDSALYFCASSVAGVDGYTFGSGTRLTVV.

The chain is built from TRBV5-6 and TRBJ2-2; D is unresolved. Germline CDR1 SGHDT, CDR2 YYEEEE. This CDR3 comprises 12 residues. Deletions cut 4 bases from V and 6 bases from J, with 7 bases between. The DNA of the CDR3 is TGTGCCAGCAGCATCGTTGCCGGGGAGCTGTTTTTT. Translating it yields CASSIVAGELFF.

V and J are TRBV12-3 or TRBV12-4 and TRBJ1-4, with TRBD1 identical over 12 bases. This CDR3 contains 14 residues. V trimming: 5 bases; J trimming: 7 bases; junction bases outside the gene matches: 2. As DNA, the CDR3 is TGTGCCAGCAGTGGGGACAGGGGGCTTGAAAAACTGTTTTTT. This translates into CASSGDRGLEKLFF.

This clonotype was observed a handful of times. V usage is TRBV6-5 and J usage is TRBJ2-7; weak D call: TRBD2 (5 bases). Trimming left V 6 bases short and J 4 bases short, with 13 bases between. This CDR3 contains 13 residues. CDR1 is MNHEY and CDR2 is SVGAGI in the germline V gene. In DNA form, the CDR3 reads TGTGCCAGCAGCATCGGACTGCTATACGAGCAGTACTTC. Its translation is CASSIGLLYEQYF.

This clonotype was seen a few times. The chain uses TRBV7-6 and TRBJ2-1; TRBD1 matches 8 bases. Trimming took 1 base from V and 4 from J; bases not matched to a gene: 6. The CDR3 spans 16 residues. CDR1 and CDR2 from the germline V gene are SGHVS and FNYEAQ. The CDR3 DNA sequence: TGTGCCAGCAGCTTAGTTTGGACAGGGCTTTACAATGAGCAGTTCTTC. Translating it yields CASSLVWTGLYNEQFF.

This CDR3 reads CASSQGESSGGPASNEQFF. CDR3 coding DNA: TGTGCCAGCAGCCAAGGAGAGAGTAGCGGGGGGCCTGCTTCCAATGAGCAGTTCTTC. The chain uses TRBV14 and TRBJ2-1; TRBD2 aligns across 10 bases. J was trimmed by 6 bases and V by 1 base; bases with no gene match: 15. This CDR3 is 19 amino acids long. The germline V gene has CDR1 SGHDN and CDR2 FVKESK. The whole variable domain, remainder taken from reference TRBV14 and TRBJ2-1, is EAGVTQFPSHSVIEKGQTVTLRCDPISGHDNLYWYRRVMGKEIKFLLHFVKESKQDESGMPNNRFLAERTGGTYSTLKVQPAELEDSGVYFCASSQGESSGGPASNEQFFGPGTRLTVL.

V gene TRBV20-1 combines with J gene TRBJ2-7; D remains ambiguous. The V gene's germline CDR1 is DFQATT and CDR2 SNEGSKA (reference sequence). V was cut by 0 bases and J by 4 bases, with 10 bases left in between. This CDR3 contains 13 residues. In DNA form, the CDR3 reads TGCAGTGCTAGAGATCTTGACGGGTACGAGCAGTACGTC. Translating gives CSARDLDGYEQYV.